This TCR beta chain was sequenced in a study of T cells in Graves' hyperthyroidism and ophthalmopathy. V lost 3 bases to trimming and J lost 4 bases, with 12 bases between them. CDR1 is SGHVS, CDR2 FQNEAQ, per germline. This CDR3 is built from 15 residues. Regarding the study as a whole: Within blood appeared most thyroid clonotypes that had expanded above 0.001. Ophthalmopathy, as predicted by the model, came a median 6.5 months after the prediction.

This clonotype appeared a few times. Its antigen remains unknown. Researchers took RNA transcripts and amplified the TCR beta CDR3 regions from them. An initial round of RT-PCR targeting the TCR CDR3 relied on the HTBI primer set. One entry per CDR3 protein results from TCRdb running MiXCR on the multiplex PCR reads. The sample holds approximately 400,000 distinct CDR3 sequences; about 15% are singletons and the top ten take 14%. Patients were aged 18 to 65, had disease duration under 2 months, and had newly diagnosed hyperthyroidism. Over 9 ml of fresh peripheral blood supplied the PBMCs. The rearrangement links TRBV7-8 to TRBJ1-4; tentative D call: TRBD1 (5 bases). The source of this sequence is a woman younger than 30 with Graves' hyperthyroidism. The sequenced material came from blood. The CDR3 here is CASSLGGRGNEKLFF. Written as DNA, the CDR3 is TGTGCCAGCAGCTTGGGGGGACGGGGTAATGAAAAACTGTTTTTT.